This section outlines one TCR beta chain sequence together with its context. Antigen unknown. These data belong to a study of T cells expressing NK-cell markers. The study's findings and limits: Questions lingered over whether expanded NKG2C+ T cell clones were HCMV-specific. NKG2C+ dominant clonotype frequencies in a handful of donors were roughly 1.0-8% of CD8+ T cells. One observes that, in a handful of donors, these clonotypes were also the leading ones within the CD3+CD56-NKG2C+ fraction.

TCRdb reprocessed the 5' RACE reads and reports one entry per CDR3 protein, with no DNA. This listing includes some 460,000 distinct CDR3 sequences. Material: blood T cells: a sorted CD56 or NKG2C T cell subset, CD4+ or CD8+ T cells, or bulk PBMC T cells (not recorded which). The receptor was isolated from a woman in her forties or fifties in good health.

This chain's CDR3 is CASSSTGPRGQPQHF. This chain connects TRBV5-1 to TRBJ1-5; TCRdb picks TRBD1, but there is no DNA to check that call. The germline gives CDR1 SGHRS, CDR2 YFSETQ. The CDR3 runs 15 residues.